Listed below are T cell receptor beta chains from one sample, sequenced in a study of blood T cell repertoires in COVID-19. Assay used: immunoSEQ multiplex PCR; TCRdb lists only in-frame clones, some missing. The repertoire includes 30,000 to 40,000 clones, approximately 82% of them detected once, and 40% to 50% sits in the top ten. Sequences were obtained from peripheral blood. These receptors were obtained from a man older than 75 with active or convalescent COVID-19. The CDR3 runs from the conserved cysteine through the conserved F or W. Fields, in order: J gene, V gene, CDR3 protein.

j_gene: TRBJ2-5
v_gene: TRBV5-1
CDR3aa: CASSFNQETQYF

j_gene: TRBJ2-2
v_gene: TRBV11-2
CDR3aa: CASSPDRSGELFF

j_gene: TRBJ2-1
v_gene: TRBV5-1
CDR3aa: CASSLTAVSPNEQFF

j_gene: TRBJ1-2
v_gene: TRBV2
CDR3aa: CASSEALDRRVGYTF

j_gene: TRBJ2-1
v_gene: TRBV15
CDR3aa: CATSRPPGTGNNEQFF

j_gene: TRBJ2-3
v_gene: TRBV2
CDR3aa: CASSPGSDTQYF

j_gene: TRBJ2-7
v_gene: TRBV9
CDR3aa: CASSVSGDSSYEQYF

j_gene: TRBJ2-6
v_gene: TRBV24-1
CDR3aa: CATSDSSAGAGANVLTF

j_gene: TRBJ2-2
v_gene: TRBV11-2
CDR3aa: CASSLVGAGAGTGELFF

j_gene: TRBJ2-7
v_gene: TRBV3-1/TRBV3-2
CDR3aa: CASSQPGQGKNEQYF

j_gene: TRBJ2-3
v_gene: TRBV7-9
CDR3aa: CASSLEGGALDTQYF

j_gene: TRBJ1-6
v_gene: TRBV27
CDR3aa: CASSLIWTGNSPLHF

j_gene: TRBJ2-7
v_gene: TRBV7-6
CDR3aa: CASSSILAGGPRGYEQYF

j_gene: TRBJ1-3
v_gene: TRBV27
CDR3aa: CASSGAGFGNTIYF

j_gene: TRBJ2-2
v_gene: TRBV24-1
CDR3aa: CATSDYRLTGNTGELFF

j_gene: TRBJ2-7
v_gene: TRBV5-1
CDR3aa: CASSGQAATYEQYF

j_gene: TRBJ1-2
v_gene: TRBV5-4
CDR3aa: CASSRYRSSYGYTF

j_gene: TRBJ1-5
v_gene: TRBV6-2/TRBV6-3
CDR3aa: CASSRQGGDQPQHF

j_gene: TRBJ2-7
v_gene: TRBV19
CDR3aa: CASSQQGAIYEQYF

j_gene: TRBJ1-1
v_gene: TRBV30
CDR3aa: CAWRVHRNTEAFF

j_gene: TRBJ1-1
v_gene: TRBV19
CDR3aa: CASTPWDTDTEAFF

j_gene: TRBJ1-1
v_gene: TRBV24-1
CDR3aa: CATSDGWDRSAFF